The TCR beta chain under discussion was sequenced for a study of blood T cell repertoires in COVID-19. In the study overall: Donors in the United States, Italy and Spain gave samples during acute or convalescent COVID-19. PBMCs, B-cell-depleted T cells, or T cells provided the cDNA or gDNA that made up the material.

Per the original methods: Estimation of nucleated cell counts was performed using reference gene primer amplification. The repertoire was sequenced with immunoSEQ multiplex PCR; TCRdb's copy has only in-frame clones and lacks some. D and trimming were read from the DNA, whereas the V and J calls and clone size are those reported in that table. This table has approximately 60,000 clones, 86% appearing once. Germline CDR1 is MNHEY and CDR2 is SVGEGT. This CDR3 comprises 12 residues. Trimming cost V 2 bases and J 1 base, with 3 bases left between them. The chain combines TRBV6-2 or TRBV6-3 with TRBJ2-7; D is uncertain. The sequenced material came from peripheral blood. This receptor was obtained from a man in his fifties with active COVID-19. The CDR3 sequence: CASSYASYEQYF. The CDR3 coding sequence is TGTGCCAGCAGTTACGCGTCCTACGAGCAGTACTTC.